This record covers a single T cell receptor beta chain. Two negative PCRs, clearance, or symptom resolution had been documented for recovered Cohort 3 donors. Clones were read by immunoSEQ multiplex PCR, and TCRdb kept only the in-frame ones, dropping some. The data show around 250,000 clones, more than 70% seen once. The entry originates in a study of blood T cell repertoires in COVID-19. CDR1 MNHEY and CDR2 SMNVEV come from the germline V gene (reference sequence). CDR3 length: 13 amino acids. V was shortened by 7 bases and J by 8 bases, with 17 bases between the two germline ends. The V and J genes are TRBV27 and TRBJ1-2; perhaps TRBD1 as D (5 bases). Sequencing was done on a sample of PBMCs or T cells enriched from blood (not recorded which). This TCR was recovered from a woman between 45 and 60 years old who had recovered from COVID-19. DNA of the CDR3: TGTGCCAGCATGGGGCCCCGGGCAGAAGGCTACACCTTC. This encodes CASMGPRAEGYTF.